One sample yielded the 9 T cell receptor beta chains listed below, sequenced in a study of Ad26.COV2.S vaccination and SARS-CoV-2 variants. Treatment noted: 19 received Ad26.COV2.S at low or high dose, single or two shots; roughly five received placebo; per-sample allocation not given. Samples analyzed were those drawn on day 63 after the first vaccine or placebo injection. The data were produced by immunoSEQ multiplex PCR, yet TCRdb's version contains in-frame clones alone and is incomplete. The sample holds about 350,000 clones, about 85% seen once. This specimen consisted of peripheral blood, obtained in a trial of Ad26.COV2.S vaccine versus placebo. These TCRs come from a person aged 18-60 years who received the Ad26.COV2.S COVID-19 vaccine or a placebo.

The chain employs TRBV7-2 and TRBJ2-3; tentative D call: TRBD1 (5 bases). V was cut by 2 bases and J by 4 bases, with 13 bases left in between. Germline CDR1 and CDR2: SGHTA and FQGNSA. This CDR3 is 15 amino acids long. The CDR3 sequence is CASSLQGGVADTQYF. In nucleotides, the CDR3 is TGTGCCAGCAGCTTACAGGGTGGGGTGGCAGATACGCAGTATTTT.

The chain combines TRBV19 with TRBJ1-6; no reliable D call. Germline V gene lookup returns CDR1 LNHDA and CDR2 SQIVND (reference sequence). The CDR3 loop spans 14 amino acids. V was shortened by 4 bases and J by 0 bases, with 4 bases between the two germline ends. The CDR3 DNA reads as TGTGCCAGTAGTACCGCCTCCTATAATTCACCCCTCCACTTT. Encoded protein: CASSTASYNSPLHF.

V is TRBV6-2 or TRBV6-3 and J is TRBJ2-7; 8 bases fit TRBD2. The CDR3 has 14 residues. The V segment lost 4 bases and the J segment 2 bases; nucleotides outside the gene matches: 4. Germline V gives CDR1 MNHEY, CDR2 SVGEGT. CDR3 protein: CASSSAGGAYEQYF. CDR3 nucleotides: TGTGCCAGCAGTTCCGCCGGGGGGGCCTACGAGCAGTACTTC.

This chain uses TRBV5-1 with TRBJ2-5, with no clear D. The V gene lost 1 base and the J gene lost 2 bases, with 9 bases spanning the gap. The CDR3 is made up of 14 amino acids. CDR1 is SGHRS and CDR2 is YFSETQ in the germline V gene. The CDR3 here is CASSLKGWQETQYF. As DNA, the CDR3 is TGCGCCAGCAGCTTGAAAGGGTGGCAAGAGACCCAGTACTTC. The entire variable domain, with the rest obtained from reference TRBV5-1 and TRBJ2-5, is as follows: KAGVTQTPRYLIKTRGQQVTLSCSPISGHRSVSWYQQTPGQGLQFLFEYFSETQRNKGNFPGRFSGRQFSNSRSEMNVSTLELGDSALYLCASSLKGWQETQYFGPGTRLLVL.

CDR3 amino acids: CASSLGQGDGQYF. As DNA, the CDR3 is TGTGCCAGCAGCTTAGGGCAGGGAGATGGGCAGTACTTC. The rearrangement joins TRBV11-2 to TRBJ2-7; D is possibly TRBD1 or TRBD2 (5 bases each). The V end lost 1 base, the J end lost 9 bases, and 13 bases lay between the germline ends. This CDR3 has 13 amino acids. CDR1 and CDR2 (germline): SGHAT, FQNNGV.

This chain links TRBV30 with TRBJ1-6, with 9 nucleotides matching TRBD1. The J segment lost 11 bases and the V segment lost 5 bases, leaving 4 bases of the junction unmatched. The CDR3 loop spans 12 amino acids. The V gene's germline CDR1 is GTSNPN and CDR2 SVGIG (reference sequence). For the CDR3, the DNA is TGTGCCTGGGGGACAGGGAACCCACCCCTCCACTTT. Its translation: CAWGTGNPPLHF.

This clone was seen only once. The CDR3 reads CAWSVRRTSGGAQETQYF. The DNA for the CDR3 is TGTGCCTGGAGTGTACGAAGGACTAGCGGGGGGGCCCAAGAGACCCAGTACTTC. J is TRBJ2-5 and V is TRBV30, with 15 bases fitting TRBD2. V was clipped by 0 bases and J by 1 base; unmatched bases: 6. There are 18 residues in the CDR3. Per germline, CDR1 GTSNPN and CDR2 SVGIG (reference sequence).

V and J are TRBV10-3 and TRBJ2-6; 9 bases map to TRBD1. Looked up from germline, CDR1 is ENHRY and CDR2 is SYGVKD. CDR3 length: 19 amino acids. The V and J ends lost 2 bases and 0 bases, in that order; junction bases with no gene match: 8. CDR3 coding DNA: TGTGCCATCAGTGAGACGGACAGGGGCGGGATCTCTGGGGCCAACGTCCTGACTTTC. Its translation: CAISETDRGGISGANVLTF.

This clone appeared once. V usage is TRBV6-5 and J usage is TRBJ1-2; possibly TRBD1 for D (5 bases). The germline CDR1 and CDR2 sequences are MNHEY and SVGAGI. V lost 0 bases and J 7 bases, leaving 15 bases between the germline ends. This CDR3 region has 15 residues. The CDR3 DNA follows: TGTGCCAGCAGTTACTCTCGAGTAGGGGTAGGTGGCTACACCTTC. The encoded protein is CASSYSRVGVGGYTF.